This entry features one TCR beta chain sequence. The sample is drawn from a study of T cell changes during pregnancy in multiple sclerosis. Germline V gene sequence: CDR1 SGHTA, CDR2 FQGNSA. The CDR3 loop spans 16 amino acids. The V gene end was trimmed by 3 bases and the J gene end by 7 bases; junction bases not matched to a gene: 12. Sequenced by immunoSEQ multiplex PCR; TCRdb stores in-frame clones only, minus some. The sample shows some 97,000 clones, around 93% of them seen only once. The source was peripheral blood, collected before pregnancy. V gene TRBV7-2 combines with J gene TRBJ2-1; 7 nucleotides match TRBD2. The receptor's source is a female donor with multiple sclerosis, enrolled in a pregnancy study. The CDR3 region is CASSLIGLGVGNEQFF. The CDR3 DNA follows: TGTGCCAGCAGCTTGATAGGACTAGGGGTTGGAAATGAGCAGTTCTTC.